The clone carrying this TCR beta chain was seen ten or more times. Its antigen is not known. This entry belongs to a study of T cells after yellow fever vaccination. CDR3 size: 13 residues. The germline gives CDR1 DFQATT, CDR2 SNEGSKA (reference sequence). V gave up 3 bases and J gave up 11 bases, with 16 bases separating them. Overall study findings and caveats: Across the CD4 and CD8 compartments, a small share of clonotypes was present in both. Although the secondary response was weaker, it peaked faster, at day 5 versus 15. Abundant bulk-population clonotypes could contaminate the FACS-sorted repertoires.

Template switching by 5'RACE produced TCR cDNA, adding a universal primer site and UMIs. TCRdb fed the 5' RACE reads into MiXCR, producing one record per CDR3 protein. This sample has roughly 310,000 distinct CDR3 sequences, with 3.6% found just once. The receptor was isolated from a young man who received the YFV17D yellow fever vaccine. Sequences were derived from PBMCs, sampled on the day of the yellow fever booster vaccination. The rearrangement joins TRBV20-1 to TRBJ1-4, with D hard to call. The CDR3 nucleotides read TGCAGTGCTAGTGATGTCCGCTCACGGAAACTGTTTTTT. It is translated as CSASDVRSRKLFF.